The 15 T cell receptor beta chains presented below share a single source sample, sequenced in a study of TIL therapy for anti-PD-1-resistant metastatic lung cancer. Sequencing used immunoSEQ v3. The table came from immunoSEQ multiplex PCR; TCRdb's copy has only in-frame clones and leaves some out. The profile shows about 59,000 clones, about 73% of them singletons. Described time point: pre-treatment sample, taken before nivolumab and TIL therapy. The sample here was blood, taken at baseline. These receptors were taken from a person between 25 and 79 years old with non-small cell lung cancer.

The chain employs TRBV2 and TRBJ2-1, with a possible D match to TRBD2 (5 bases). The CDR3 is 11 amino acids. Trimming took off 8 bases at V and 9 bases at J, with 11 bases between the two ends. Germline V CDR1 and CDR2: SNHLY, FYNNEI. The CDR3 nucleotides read TGTGCCAGCGGGAGAGCTAGTGAGCAGTTCTTC. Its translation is CASGRASEQFF. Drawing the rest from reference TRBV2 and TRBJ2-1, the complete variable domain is EPEVTQTPSHQVTQMGQEVILRCVPISNHLYFYWYRQILGQKVEFLVSFYNNEISEKSEIFDDQFSVERPDGSNFTLKIRSTKLEDSAMYFCASGRASEQFFGPGTRLTVL.

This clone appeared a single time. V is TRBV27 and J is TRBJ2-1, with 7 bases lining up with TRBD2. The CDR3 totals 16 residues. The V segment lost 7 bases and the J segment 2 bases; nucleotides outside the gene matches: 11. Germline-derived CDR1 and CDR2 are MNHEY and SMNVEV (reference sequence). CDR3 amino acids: CASTKSASGTYNEQFF. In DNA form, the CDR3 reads TGTGCCAGCACTAAATCGGCTAGCGGTACCTACAATGAGCAGTTCTTC.

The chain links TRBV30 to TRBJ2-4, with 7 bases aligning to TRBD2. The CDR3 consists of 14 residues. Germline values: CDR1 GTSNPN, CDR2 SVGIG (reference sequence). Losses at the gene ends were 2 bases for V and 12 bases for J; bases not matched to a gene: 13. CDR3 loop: CAWSSLTGTTAQYF. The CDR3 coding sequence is TGTGCCTGGAGTTCTTTAACCGGGACTACAGCTCAGTACTTC.

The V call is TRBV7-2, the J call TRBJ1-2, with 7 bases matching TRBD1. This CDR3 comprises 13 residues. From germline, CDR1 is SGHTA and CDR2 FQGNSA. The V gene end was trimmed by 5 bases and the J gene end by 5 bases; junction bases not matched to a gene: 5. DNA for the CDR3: TGTGCCAGCAGCATAGACAGGGTTTATGGCTACACCTTC. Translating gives CASSIDRVYGYTF.

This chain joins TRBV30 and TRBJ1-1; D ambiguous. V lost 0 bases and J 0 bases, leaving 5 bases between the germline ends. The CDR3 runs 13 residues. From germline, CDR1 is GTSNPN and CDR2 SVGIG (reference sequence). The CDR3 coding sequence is TGTGCCTGGAGTGTCGGCCTGAACACTGAAGCTTTCTTT. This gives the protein CAWSVGLNTEAFF.

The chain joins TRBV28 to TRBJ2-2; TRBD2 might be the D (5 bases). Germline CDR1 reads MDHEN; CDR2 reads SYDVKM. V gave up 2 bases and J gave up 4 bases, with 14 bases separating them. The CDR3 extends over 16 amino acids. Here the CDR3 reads CASSLPLYGGTGELFF. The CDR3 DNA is TGTGCCAGCAGTTTACCCCTCTACGGAGGCACCGGGGAGCTGTTTTTT. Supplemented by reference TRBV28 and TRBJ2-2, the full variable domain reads DVKVTQSSRYLVKRTGEKVFLECVQDMDHENMFWYRQDPGLGLRLIYFSYDVKMKEKGDIPEGYSVSREKKERFSLILESASTNQTSMYLCASSLPLYGGTGELFFGEGSRLTVL.

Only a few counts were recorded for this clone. CDR3 in amino acids: CASALEGQSLGNTIYF. DNA for the CDR3: TGTGCCAGCGCCCTCGAGGGACAGTCGTTAGGAAACACCATATATTTT. The rearrangement links TRBV2 to TRBJ1-3; 7 bases are shared with TRBD1. The trim removed 8 bases at V and 4 bases at J, leaving 14 bases unmatched. Germline lookup yields CDR1 SNHLY and CDR2 FYNNEI. The CDR3 is 16 residues long. The entire variable domain, with the rest obtained from reference TRBV2 and TRBJ1-3, is as follows: EPEVTQTPSHQVTQMGQEVILRCVPISNHLYFYWYRQILGQKVEFLVSFYNNEISEKSEIFDDQFSVERPDGSNFTLKIRSTKLEDSAMYFCASALEGQSLGNTIYFGEGSWLTVV.

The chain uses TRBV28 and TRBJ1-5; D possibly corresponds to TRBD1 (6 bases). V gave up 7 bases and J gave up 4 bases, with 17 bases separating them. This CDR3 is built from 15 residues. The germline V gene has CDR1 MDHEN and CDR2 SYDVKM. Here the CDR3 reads CASMPGGAGNQPQHF. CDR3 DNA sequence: TGTGCCAGCATGCCTGGGGGGGCAGGGAATCAGCCCCAGCATTTT. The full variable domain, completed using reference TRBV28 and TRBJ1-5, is DVKVTQSSRYLVKRTGEKVFLECVQDMDHENMFWYRQDPGLGLRLIYFSYDVKMKEKGDIPEGYSVSREKKERFSLILESASTNQTSMYLCASMPGGAGNQPQHFGDGTRLSIL.

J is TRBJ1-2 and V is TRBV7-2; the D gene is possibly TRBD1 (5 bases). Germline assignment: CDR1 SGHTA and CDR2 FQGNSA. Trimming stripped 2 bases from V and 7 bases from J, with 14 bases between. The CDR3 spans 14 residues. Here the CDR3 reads CASSLWGLPGGYTF. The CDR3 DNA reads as TGTGCCAGCAGCTTATGGGGCCTACCCGGTGGCTACACCTTC. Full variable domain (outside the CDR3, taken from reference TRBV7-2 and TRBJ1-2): GAGVSQSPSNKVTEKGKDVELRCDPISGHTALYWYRQSLGQGLEFLIYFQGNSAPDKSGLPSDRFSAERTGGSVSTLTIQRTQQEDSAVYLCASSLWGLPGGYTFGSGTRLTVV.

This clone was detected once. The DNA for the CDR3 is TGTGCCAGCAGCTTCTCTGGCGGGGTTAATATGAGGCAGTACTTC. It specifies CASSFSGGVNMRQYF. This chain links TRBV11-2 with TRBJ2-7; D is possibly TRBD2 (6 bases). Looked up from germline, CDR1 is SGHAT and CDR2 is FQNNGV. CDR3 length: 15 amino acids. Trimming took 3 bases from V and 9 from J, leaving 21 bases between them.

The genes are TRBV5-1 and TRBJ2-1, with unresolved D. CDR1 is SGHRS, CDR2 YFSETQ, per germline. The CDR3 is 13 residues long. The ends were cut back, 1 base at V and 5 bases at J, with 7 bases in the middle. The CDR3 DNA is TGCGCCAGCAGCTTGCAGGTCGACAATGAGCAGTTCTTC. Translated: CASSLQVDNEQFF.

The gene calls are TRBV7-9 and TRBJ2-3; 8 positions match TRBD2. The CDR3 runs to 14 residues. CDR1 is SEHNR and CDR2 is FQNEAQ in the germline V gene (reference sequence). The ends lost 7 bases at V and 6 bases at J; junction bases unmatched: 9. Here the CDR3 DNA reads TGTGCCAGCACCCAAGCGGGGGAACTGGATACGCAGTATTTT. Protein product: CASTQAGELDTQYF.

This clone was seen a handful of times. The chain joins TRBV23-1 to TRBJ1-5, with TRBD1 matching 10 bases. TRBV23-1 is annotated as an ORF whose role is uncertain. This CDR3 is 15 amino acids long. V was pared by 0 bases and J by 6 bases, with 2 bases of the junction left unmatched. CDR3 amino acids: CASSQSRTGGQPQHF. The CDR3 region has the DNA TGCGCCAGCAGTCAATCGAGGACAGGGGGTCAGCCCCAGCATTTT.

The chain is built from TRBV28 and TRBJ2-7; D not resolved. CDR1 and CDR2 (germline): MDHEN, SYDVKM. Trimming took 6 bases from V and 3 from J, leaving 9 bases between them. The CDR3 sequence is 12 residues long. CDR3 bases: TGTGCCAGCAGCTTACAGCGCTACGAGCAGTACTTC. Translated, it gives CASSLQRYEQYF.

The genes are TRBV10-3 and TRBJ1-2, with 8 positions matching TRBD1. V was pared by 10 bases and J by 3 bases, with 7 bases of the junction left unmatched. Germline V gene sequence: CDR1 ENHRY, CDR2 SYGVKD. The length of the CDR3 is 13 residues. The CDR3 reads CATIGQGDYGYTF. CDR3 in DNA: TGTGCCACAATAGGACAGGGCGACTATGGCTACACCTTC.